Described below is a single TCR beta chain sequence and its context. The antigen is undetermined. Terminally differentiated effector memory CD45RA+ cells were excluded by CCR7 positive selection of CD45RO-negative cells. This table comes from immunoSEQ multiplex PCR, and its TCRdb copy is limited to in-frame clones, with some not included. The table lists approximately 2,000,000 clones, around 93% of them singletons. The data originate from a study of shared clonotypes between healthy human individuals. Regarding the study as a whole: The study found 4.5% to 6% of naive CD4 clonotypes shared across a few donors.

The TCR was taken from a man younger than 35 in good health. Some clones in this sample may be carry-over from other donors' samples. Sequencing used naive CD8+ T cells from PBMCs.

CDR3 protein: CASSIHELAGPGFQYF. CDR3 sequence (DNA): TGTGCCAGTAGTATCCACGAGTTAGCGGGGCCGGGATTTCAGTACTTC. This chain connects TRBV19 to TRBJ2-4, with 8 bases fitting TRBD2. The CDR3 is 16 amino acids. The germline gives CDR1 LNHDA, CDR2 SQIVND (reference sequence). V lost 3 bases to trimming and J lost 11 bases; unmatched junction nucleotides: 15.